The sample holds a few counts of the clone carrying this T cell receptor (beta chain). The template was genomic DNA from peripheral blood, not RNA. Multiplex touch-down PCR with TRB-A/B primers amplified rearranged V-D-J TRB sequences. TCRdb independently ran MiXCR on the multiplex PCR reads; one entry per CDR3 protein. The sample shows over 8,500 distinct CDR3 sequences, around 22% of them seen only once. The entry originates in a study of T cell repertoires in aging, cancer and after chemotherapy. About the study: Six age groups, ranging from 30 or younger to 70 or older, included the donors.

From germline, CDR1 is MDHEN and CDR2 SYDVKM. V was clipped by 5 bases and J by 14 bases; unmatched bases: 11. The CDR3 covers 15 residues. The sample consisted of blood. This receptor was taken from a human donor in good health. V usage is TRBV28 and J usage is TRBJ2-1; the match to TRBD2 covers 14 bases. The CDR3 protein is CASSAGTSGSLIKFF. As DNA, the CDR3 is TGTGCCAGCAGTGCCGGGACTAGCGGGAGTCTTATTAAGTTCTTC.